This entry concerns a single TCR beta chain. This sample is part of a study of blood T cells in healthy people across ages. Study overall: About one barcoded TCR beta cDNA was captured per two T cells.

With a J-beta primer mix and a sample-barcoded 5' primer, a second PCR ran roughly 6 to 11 cycles. The template-switch adaptor was a 5' adaptor with 12 random nucleotides. It tagged each cDNA molecule. From the 5' RACE reads, TCRdb called clonotypes with MiXCR, one entry per CDR3 protein. The sample carries about 810,000 distinct CDR3 sequences, approximately 35% recorded once. This receptor was obtained from a man younger than 30 in good health. Input material: blood.

The CDR3 here is CASSPRGEGAQPQHF. CDR3 DNA: TGTGCCAGCAGCCCCAGGGGGGAGGGGGCTCAGCCCCAGCATTTT. The chain employs TRBV9 and TRBJ1-5; 7 bases line up with TRBD1. The junction had 10 bases not matched to a gene; V was cut back by 4 bases and J by 6 bases. The germline CDR1 and CDR2 sequences are SGDLS and YYNGEE. The CDR3 runs to 15 residues. The variable domain in full, completed from reference TRBV9 and TRBJ1-5, reads DSGVTQTPKHLITATGQRVTLRCSPRSGDLSVYWYQQSLDQGLQFLIQYYNGEERAKGNILERFSAQQFPDLHSELNLSSLELGDSALYFCASSPRGEGAQPQHFGDGTRLSIL.